Listed here is a single T cell receptor (beta chain). This CDR3 is built from 11 residues. Trimming stripped 8 bases from V and 4 bases from J, with 9 bases between. The germline V gene has CDR1 MNHNS and CDR2 SASEGT. This sample is drawn from a study of T cell changes during pregnancy in multiple sclerosis. Sequencing was performed with immunoSEQ multiplex PCR; in TCRdb, only in-frame clones are kept and a portion is missing. The sample carries 55,000 to 65,000 clones, over 85% recorded once. The rearrangement uses TRBV6-1 and TRBJ2-7; D unclear. The sample consisted of CD4+ T cells from peripheral blood mononuclear cells, taken before pregnancy. This TCR was recovered from a female donor with multiple sclerosis, enrolled in a pregnancy study. This chain's CDR3 is CASGLKYEQYF. The CDR3 DNA reads TGTGCCAGCGGGCTTAAGTACGAGCAGTACTTC.